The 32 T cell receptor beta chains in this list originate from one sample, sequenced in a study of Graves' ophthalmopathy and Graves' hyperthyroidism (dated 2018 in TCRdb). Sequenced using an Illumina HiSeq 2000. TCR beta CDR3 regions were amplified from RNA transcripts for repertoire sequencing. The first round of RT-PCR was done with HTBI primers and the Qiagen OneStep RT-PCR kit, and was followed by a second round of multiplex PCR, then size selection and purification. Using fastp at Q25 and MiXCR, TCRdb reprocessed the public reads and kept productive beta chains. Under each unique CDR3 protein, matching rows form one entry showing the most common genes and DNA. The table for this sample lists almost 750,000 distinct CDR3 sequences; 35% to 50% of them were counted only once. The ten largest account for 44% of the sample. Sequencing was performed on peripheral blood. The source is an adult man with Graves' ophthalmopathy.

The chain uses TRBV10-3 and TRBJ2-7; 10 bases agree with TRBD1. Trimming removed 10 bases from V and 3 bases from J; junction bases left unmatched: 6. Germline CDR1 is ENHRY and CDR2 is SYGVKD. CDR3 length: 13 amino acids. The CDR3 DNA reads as TGTGCCAGCGCGGGACAGGGGAACTACGAGCAGTACTTC. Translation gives CASAGQGNYEQYF.

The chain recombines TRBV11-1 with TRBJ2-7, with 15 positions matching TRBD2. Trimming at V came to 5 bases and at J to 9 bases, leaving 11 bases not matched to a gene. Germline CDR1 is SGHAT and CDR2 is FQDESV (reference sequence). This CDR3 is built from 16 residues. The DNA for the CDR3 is TGTGCCAGCAGCCCTTGGACTAGCGGGAGGGCCTTGTTGCAGTACTTC. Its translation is CASSPWTSGRALLQYF. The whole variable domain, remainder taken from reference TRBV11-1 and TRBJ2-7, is EAEVAQSPRYKITEKSQAVAFWCDPISGHATLYWYRQILGQGPELLVQFQDESVVDDSQLPKDRFSAERLKGVDSTLKIQPAELGDSAMYLCASSPWTSGRALLQYFGPGTRLTVT.

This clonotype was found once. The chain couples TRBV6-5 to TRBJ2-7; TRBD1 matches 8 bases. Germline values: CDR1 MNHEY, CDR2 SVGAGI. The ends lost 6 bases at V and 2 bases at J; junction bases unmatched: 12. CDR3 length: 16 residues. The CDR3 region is CASRRQGPDNAYEQYF. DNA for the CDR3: TGTGCCAGCAGGCGACAGGGGCCCGACAACGCCTACGAGCAGTACTTC.

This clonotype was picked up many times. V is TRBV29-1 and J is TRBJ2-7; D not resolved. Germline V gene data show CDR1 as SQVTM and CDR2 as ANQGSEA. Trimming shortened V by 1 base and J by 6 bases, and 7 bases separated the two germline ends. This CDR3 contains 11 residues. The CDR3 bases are TGCAGCGTTGAAGCTCCCCCCGAGCAGTACTTC. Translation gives CSVEAPPEQYF.

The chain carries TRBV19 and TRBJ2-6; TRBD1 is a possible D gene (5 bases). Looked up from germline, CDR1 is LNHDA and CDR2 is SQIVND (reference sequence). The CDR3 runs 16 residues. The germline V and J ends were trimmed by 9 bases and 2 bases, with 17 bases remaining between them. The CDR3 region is CASTPGPGPGANVLTF. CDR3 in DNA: TGTGCCAGCACCCCCGGACCAGGGCCTGGGGCCAACGTCCTGACTTTC.

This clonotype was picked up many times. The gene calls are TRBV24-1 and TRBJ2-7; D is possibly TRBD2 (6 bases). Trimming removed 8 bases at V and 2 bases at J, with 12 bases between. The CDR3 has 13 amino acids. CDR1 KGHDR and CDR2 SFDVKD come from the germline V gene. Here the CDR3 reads CATMPGLAYEQYF. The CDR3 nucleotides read TGTGCCACCATGCCGGGACTCGCCTACGAGCAGTACTTC.

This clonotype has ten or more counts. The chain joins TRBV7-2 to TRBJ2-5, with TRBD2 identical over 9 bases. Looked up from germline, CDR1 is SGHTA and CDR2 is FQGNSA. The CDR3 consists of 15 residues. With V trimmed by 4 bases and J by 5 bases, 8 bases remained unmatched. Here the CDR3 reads CASSSPAGGGETQYF. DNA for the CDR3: TGTGCCAGCAGCTCTCCAGCGGGAGGAGGGGAGACCCAGTACTTC.

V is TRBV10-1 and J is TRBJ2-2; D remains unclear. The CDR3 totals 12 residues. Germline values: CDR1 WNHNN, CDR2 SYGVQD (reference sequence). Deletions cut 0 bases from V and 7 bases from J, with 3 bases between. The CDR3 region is CASSESFGELFF. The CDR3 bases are TGCGCCAGCAGTGAGTCGTTCGGGGAGCTGTTTTTT.

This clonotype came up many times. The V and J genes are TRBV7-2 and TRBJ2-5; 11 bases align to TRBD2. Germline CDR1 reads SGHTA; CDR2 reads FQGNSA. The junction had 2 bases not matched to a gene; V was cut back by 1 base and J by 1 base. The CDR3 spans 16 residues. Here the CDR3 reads CASSLDLAGGQETQYF. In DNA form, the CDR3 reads TGTGCCAGCAGCTTAGATCTAGCGGGAGGCCAAGAGACCCAGTACTTC.

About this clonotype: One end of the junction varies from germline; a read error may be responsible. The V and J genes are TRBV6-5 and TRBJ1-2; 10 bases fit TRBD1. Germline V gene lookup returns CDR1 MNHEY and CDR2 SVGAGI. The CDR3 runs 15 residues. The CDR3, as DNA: TGTGCCAGTAGTTCCGGGACAGGGGATCGCTATGGCTACACCTTC. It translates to CASSSGTGDRYGYTF.

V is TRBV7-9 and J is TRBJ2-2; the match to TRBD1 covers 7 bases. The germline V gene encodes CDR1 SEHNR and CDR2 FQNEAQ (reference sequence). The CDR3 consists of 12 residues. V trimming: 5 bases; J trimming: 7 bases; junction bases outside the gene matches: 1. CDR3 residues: CASSQGDGELFF. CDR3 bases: TGTGCCAGCAGCCAGGGGGACGGGGAGCTGTTTTTT.

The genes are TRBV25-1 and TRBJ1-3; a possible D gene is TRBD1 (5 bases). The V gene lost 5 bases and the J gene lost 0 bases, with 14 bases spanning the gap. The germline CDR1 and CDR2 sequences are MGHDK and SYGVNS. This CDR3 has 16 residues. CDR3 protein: CASSLIQGSSGNTIYF. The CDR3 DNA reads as TGTGCCAGCAGTCTAATCCAGGGAAGCTCTGGAAACACCATATATTTT.

Here the CDR3 reads CASSTSGGIWETQYF. The CDR3 DNA is TGTGCCAGCAGTACCTCAGGGGGGATTTGGGAGACCCAGTACTTC. The chain combines TRBV6-5 with TRBJ2-5; possible D gene TRBD1, 7 bases. CDR1 is MNHEY, CDR2 SVGAGI, per germline. The ends were cut back, 5 bases at V and 5 bases at J, with 18 bases in the middle. This CDR3 comprises 15 residues.

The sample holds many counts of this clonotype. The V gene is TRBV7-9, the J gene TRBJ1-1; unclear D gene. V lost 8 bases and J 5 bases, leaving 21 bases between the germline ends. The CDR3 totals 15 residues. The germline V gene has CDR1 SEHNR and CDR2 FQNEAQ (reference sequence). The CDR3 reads CASDGVEGDSTEAFF. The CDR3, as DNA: TGTGCCAGCGACGGAGTGGAGGGAGATAGTACTGAAGCTTTCTTT.

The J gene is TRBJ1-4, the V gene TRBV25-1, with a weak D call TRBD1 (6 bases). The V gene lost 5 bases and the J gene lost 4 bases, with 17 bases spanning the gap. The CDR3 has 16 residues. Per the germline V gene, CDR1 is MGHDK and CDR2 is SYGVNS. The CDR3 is CASSQGRTDVNEKLFF. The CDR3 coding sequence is TGTGCCAGCAGTCAGGGGAGGACAGATGTTAATGAAAAACTGTTTTTT.

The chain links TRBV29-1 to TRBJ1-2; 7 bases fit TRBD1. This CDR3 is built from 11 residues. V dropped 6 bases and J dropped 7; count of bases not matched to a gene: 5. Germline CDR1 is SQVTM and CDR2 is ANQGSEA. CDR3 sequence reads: CSVDRDRGYTF. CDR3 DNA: TGCAGCGTAGACAGGGACCGTGGCTACACCTTC.

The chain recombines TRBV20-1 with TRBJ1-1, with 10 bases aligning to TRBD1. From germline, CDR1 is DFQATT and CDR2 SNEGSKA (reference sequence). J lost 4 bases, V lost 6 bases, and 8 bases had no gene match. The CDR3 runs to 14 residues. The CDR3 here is CSATTGGVITEAFF. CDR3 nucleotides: TGCAGTGCCACGACAGGGGGCGTAATCACTGAAGCTTTCTTT.

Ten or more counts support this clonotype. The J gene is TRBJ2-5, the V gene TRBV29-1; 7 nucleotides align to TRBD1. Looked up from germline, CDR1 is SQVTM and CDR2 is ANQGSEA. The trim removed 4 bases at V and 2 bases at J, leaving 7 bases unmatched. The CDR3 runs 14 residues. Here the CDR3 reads CSVGKGARQETQYF. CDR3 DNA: TGCAGCGTTGGTAAGGGGGCGCGTCAAGAGACCCAGTACTTC.

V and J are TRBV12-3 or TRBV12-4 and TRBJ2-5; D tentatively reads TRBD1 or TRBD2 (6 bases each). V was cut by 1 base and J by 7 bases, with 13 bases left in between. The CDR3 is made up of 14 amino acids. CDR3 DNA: TGTGCCAGCAGTTTAGAAGGGGGGCCGCGGACCCAGTACTTC. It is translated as CASSLEGGPRTQYF.

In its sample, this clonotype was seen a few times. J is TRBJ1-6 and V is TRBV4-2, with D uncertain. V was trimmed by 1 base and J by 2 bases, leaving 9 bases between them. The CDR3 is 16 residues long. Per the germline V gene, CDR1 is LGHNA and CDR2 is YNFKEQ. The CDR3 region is CASSQARAAYNSPLHF. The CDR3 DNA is TGTGCCAGCAGCCAAGCGCGGGCAGCCTATAATTCACCCCTCCACTTT.

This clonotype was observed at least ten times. The CDR3 coding sequence is TGTGCCAGCAGCCACGTAGACGGAGAGACCCAGTACTTC. This gives the protein CASSHVDGETQYF. The chain links TRBV7-9 to TRBJ2-5; D ambiguous. The V end lost 5 bases, the J end lost 4 bases, and 11 bases lay between the germline ends. Germline loops: CDR1 SEHNR, CDR2 FQNEAQ (reference sequence). This CDR3 has 13 residues.

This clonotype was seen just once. In DNA form, the CDR3 reads TGTGCCAGCAGCCAATGGACTGGCTTTGGGGACCAGTACTTC. Amino acid sequence: CASSQWTGFGDQYF. V usage is TRBV14 and J usage is TRBJ2-5; a weak D match, TRBD2 (5 bases). The ends were cut back, 2 bases at V and 10 bases at J, with 17 bases in the middle. This CDR3 region has 14 residues. The germline gives CDR1 SGHDN, CDR2 FVKESK.

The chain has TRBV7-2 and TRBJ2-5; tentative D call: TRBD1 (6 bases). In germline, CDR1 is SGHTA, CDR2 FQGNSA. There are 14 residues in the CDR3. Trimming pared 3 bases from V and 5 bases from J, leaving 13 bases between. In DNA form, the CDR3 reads TGTGCCAGCAGCTTGCGGACAGTCGGGGAGACCCAGTACTTC. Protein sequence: CASSLRTVGETQYF.

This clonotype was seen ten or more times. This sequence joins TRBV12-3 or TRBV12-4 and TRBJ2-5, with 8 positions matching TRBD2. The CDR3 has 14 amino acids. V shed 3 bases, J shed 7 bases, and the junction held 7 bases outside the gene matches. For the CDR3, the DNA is TGTGCCAGCAGTTTGGGGAGCGGGAGAGGGACCCAGTACTTC. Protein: CASSLGSGRGTQYF.

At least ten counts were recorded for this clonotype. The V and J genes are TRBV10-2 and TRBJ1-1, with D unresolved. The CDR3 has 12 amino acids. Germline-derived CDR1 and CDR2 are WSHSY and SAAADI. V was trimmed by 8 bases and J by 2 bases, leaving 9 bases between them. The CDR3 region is CASGQVNTEAFF. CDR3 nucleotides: TGCGCCAGCGGGCAGGTAAACACTGAAGCTTTCTTT.

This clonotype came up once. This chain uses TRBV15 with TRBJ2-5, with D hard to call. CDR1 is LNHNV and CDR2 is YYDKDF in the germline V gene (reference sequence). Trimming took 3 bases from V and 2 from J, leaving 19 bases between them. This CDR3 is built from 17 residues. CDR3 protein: CATSRGNRVAEQETQYF. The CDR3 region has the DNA TGTGCCACCAGCAGGGGAAACCGGGTGGCGGAACAAGAGACCCAGTACTTC.

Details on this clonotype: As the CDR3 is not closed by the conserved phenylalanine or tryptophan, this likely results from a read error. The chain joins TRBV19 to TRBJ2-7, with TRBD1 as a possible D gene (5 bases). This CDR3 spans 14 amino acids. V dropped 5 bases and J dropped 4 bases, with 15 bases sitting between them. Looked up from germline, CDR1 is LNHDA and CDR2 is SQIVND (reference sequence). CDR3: CASSRAGLRYEQYL. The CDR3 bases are TGTGCCAGTAGTCGGGCAGGGCTACGGTACGAGCAGTACCTC.

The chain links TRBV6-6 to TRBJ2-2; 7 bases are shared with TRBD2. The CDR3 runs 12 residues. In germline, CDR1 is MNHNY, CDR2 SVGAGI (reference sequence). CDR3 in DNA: TGTGGTTGGGGGGGGAACACCGGGGAGCTGTTTTTT. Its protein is CGWGGNTGELFF.

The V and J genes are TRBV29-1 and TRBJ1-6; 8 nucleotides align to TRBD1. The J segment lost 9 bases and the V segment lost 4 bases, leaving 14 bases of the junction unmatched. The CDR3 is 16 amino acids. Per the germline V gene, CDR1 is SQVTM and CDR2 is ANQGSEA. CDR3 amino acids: CSVGGKGDRGGSPLHF. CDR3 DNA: TGCAGCGTTGGAGGAAAGGGCGACAGGGGTGGTTCACCCCTCCACTTT.

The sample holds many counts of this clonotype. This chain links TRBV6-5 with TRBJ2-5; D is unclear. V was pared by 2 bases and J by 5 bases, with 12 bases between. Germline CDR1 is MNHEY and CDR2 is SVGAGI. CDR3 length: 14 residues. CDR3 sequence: CASSYGREEETQYF. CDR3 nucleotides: TGTGCCAGCAGTTACGGGCGAGAGGAGGAGACCCAGTACTTC.

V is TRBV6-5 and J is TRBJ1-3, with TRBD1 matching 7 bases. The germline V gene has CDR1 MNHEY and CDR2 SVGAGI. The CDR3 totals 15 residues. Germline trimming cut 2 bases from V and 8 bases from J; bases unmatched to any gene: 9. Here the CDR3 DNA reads TGTGCCAGCAGTTACCTAGGACAGGACGGCTACACCATATATTTT. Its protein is CASSYLGQDGYTIYF.

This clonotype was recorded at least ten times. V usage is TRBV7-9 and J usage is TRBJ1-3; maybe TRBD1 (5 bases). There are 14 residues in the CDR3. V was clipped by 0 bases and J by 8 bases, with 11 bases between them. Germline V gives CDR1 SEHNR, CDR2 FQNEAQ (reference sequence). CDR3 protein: CASSLASAGDTIYF. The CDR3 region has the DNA TGTGCCAGCAGCTTAGCGTCCGCGGGGGACACCATATATTTT.